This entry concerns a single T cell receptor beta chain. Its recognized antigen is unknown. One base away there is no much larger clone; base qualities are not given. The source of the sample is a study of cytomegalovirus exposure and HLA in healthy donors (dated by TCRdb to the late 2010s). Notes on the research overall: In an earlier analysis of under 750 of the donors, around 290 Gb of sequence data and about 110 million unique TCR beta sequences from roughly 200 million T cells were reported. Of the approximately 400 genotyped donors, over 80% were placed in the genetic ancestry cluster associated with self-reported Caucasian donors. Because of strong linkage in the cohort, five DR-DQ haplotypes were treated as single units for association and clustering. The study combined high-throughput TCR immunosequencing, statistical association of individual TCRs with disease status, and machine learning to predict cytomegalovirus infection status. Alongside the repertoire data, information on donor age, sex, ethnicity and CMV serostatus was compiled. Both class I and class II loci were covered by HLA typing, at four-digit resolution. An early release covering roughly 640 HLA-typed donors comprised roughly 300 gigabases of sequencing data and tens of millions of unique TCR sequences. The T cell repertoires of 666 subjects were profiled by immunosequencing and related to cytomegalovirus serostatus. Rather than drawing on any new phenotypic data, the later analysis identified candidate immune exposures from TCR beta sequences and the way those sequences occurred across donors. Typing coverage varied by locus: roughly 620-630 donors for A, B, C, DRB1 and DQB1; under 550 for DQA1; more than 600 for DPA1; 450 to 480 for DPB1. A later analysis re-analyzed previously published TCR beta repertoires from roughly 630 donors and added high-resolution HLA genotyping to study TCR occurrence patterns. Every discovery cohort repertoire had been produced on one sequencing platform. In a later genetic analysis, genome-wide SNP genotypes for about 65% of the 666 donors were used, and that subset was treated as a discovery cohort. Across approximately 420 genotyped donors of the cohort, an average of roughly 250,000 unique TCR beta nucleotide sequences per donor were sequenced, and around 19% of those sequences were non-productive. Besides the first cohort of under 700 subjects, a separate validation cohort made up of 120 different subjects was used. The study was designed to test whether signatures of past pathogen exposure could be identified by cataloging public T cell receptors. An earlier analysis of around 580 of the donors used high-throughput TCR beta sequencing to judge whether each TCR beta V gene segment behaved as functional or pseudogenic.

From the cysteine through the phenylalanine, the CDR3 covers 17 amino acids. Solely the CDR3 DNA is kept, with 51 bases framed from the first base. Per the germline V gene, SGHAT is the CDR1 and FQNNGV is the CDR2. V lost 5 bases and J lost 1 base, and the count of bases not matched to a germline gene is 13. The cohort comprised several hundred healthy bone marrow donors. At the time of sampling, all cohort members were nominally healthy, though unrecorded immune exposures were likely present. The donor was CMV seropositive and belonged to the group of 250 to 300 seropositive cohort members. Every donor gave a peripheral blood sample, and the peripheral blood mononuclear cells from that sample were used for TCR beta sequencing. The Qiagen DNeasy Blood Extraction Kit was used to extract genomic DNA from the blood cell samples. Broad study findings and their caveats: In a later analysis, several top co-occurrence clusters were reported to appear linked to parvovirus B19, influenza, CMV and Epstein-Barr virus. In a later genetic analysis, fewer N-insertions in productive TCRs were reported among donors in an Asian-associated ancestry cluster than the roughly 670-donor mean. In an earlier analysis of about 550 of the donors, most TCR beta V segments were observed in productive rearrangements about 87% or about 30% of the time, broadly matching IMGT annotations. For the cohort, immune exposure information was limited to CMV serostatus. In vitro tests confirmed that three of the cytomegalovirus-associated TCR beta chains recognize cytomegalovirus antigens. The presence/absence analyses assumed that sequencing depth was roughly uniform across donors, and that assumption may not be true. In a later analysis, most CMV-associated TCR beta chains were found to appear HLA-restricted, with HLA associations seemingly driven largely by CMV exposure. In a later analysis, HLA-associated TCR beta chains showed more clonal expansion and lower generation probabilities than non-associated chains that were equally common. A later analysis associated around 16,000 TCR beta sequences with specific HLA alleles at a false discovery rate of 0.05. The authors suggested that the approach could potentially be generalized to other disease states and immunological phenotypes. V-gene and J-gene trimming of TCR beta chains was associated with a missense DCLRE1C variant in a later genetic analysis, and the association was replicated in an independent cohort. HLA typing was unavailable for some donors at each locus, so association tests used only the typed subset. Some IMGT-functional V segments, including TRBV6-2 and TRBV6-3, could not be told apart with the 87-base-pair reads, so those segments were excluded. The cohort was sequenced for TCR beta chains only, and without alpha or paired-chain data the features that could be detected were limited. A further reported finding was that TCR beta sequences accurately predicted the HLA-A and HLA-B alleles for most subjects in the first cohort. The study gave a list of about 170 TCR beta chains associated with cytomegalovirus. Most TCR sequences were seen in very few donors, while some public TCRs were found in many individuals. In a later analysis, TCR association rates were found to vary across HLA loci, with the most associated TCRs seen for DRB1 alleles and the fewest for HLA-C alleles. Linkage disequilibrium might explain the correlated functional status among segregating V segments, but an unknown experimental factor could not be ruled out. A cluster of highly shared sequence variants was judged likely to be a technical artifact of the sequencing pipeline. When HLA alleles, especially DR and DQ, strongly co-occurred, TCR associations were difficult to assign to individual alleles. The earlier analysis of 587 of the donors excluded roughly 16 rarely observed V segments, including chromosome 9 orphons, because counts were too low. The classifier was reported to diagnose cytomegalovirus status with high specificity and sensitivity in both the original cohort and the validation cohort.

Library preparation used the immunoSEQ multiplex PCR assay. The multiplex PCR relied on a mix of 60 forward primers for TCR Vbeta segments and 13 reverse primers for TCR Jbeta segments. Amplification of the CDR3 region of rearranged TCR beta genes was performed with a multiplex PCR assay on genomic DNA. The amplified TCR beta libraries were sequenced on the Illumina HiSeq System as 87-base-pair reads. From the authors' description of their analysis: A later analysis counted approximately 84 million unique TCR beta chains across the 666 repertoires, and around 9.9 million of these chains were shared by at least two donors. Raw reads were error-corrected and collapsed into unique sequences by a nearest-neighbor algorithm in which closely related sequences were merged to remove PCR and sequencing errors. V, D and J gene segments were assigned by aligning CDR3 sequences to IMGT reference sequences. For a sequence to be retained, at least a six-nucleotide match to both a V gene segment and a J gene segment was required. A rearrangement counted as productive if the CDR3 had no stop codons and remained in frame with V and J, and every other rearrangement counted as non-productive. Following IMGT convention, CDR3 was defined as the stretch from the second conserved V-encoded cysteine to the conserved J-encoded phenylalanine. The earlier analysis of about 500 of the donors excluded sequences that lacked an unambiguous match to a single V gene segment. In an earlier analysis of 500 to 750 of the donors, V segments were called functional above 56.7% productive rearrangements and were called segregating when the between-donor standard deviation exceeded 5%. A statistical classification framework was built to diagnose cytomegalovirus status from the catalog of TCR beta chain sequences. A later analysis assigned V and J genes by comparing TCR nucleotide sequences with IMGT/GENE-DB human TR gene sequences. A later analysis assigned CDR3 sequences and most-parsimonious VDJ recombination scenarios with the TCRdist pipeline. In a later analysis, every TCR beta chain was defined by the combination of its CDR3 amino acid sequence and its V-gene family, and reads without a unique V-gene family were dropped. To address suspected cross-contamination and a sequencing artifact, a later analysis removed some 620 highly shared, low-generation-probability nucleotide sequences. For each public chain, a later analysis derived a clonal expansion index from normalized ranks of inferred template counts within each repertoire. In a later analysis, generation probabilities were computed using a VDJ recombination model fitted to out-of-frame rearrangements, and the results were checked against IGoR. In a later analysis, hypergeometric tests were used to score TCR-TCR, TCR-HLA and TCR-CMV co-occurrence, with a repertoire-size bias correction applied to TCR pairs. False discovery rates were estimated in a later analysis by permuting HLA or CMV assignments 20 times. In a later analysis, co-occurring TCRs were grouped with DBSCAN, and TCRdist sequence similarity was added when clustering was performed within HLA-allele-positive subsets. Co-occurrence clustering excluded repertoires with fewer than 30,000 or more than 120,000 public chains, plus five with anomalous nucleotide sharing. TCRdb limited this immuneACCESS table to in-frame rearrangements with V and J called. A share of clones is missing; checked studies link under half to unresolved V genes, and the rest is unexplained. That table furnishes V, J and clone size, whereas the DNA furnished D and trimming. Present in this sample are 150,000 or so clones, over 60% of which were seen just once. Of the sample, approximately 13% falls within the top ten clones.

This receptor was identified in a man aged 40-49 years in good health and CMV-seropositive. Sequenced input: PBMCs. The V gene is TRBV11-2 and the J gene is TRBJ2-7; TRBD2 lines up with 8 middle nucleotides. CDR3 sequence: CASSPPPGLVISYEQYF. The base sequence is TGTGCCAGCAGCCCTCCTCCGGGACTAGTCATATCCTACGAGCAGTACTTC.